This T cell receptor beta chain is from a study of vaccination effects on CD4 cells after COVID-19. The overall study: The second dose preceded post-vaccine samples by a median of 72 days.

CDR1 and CDR2 (germline): SNHLY, FYNNEI. V dropped 9 bases and J dropped 4 bases, with 10 bases sitting between them. The CDR3 sequence is 13 residues long. Produced via immunoSEQ multiplex PCR; TCRdb's table is partial and in-frame only. This table has tens of thousands of clones, under 85% appearing once. Study-level points and caveats: Marked contraction was observed in infection-induced and vaccine-induced clones late after vaccination.

Sequencing was preceded by expansion of antigen-specific CD4+ T cells with viral peptide pools in the ViraFEST assay. After less than twelve days in culture, the CD4+ T cells were isolated. It was two doses of either the BNT162b2 or mRNA-1273 vaccine that participants received. Vaccinated recipients, who were negative for nucleocapsid antibodies, had no history of SARS-CoV-2 infection. Supplemented with 7.5 to 10 IU/ml IL-2 and 9.5 to 10 ug/ml peptides, a few million PBMC per well were kept in culture. About this clone: Its target is not known.

The sequences come from CD4+ T cells from PBMCs cultured with HCoV-OC43 spike peptides, collected after COVID-19 vaccination. Subset reported: HCoV-OC43 spike overlapping peptide pool stimulation. This clonotype was obtained from a human donor who received a COVID-19 vaccine. The V call is TRBV2, the J call TRBJ2-6; possibly TRBD1 or TRBD2 for D (6 bases each). DNA of the CDR3: TGTGCCAGGGGGGGCAGAGGGGCCAACGTCCTGACTTTC. Residues: CARGGRGANVLTF.